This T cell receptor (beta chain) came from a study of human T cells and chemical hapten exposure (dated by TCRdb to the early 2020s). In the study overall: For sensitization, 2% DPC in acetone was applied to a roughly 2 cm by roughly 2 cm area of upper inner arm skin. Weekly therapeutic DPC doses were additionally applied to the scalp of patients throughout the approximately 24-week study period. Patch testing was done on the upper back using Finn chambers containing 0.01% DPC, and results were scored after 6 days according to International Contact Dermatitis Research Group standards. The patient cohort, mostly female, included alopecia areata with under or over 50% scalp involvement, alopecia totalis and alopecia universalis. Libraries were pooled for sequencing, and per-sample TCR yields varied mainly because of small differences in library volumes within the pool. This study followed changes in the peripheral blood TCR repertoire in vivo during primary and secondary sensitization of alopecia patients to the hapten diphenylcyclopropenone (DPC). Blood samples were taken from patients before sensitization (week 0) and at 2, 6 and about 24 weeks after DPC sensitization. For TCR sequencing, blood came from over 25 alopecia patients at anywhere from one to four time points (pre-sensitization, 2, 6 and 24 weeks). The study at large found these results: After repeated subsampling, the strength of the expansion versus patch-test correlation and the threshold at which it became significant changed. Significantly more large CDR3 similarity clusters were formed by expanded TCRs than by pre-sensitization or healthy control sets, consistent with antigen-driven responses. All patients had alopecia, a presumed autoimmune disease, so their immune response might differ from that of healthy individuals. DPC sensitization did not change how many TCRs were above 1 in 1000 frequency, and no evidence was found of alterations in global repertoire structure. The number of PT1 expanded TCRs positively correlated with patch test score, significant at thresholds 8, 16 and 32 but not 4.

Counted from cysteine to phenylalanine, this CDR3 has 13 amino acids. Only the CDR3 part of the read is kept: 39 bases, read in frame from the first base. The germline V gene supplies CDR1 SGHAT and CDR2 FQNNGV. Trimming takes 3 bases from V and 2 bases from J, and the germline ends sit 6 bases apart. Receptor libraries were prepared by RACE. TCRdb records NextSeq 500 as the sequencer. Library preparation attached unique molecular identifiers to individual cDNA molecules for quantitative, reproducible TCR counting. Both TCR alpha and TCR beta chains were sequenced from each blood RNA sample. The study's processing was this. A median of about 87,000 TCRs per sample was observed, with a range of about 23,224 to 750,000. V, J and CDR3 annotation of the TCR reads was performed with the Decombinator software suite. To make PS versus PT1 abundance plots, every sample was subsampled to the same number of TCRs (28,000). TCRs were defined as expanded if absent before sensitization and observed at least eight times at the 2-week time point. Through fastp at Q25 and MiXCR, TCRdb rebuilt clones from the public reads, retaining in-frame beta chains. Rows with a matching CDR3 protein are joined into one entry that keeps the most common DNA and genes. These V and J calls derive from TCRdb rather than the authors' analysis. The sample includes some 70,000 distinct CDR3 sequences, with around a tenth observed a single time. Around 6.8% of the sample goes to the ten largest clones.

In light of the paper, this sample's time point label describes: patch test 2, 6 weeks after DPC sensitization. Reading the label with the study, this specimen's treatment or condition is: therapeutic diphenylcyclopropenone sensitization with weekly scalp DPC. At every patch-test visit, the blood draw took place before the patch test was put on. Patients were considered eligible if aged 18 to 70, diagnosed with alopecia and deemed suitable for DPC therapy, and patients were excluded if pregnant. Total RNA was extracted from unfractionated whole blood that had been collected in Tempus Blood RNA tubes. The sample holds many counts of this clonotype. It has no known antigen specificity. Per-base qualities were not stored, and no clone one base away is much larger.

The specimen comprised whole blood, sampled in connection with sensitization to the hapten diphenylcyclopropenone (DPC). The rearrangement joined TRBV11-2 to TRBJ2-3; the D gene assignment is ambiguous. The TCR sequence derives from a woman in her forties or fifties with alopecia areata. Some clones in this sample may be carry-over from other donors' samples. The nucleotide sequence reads TGTGCCAGCAGCTTCCCCGCCACAGATACGCAGTATTTT. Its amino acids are CASSFPATDTQYF.